A single sample gave rise to the 8 T cell receptor beta chains below, sequenced in a study of T cells after posttransplantation cyclophosphamide. Produced via immunoSEQ multiplex PCR; TCRdb's table is partial and in-frame only. The sample holds some 20,000 clones, roughly 98% seen once. The naive gate required viable CD3+CD4+ or CD3+CD8+ cells with CCR7+CD45RA+CD45RO-CD95-CD27+CD28+ phenotype. Input material: naive CD4+ T cells sorted from PBMCs. These receptors were taken from a man aged 40-49 years in good health, CMV-negative, and a related stem cell transplant donor.

V is TRBV28 and J is TRBJ2-7; D may be TRBD2 (5 bases). The CDR3 has 17 residues. Trimming cost V 2 bases and J 7 bases, with 24 bases left between them. Germline values: CDR1 MDHEN, CDR2 SYDVKM. The CDR3, as DNA: TGTGCCAGCAGTTTACCCTACCTCCGGACTCGATCGCAGGAGCAGTACTTC. Residues: CASSLPYLRTRSQEQYF. The variable domain in full, with the rest retrieved from reference TRBV28 and TRBJ2-7, is DVKVTQSSRYLVKRTGEKVFLECVQDMDHENMFWYRQDPGLGLRLIYFSYDVKMKEKGDIPEGYSVSREKKERFSLILESASTNQTSMYLCASSLPYLRTRSQEQYFGPGTRLTVT.

V and J are TRBV11-3 and TRBJ2-7; a weak D match, TRBD2 (5 bases). This CDR3 spans 15 amino acids. Germline V lookup: CDR1 SGHNT, CDR2 YENEEA. Trimming shortened V by 5 bases and J by 0 bases, and 14 bases separated the two germline ends. The CDR3 DNA sequence: TGTGCCAGCAGCATGGACTGGGATAGCTCCTACGAGCAGTACTTC. It translates to CASSMDWDSSYEQYF.

The chain uses TRBV28 and TRBJ2-7; D possibly corresponds to TRBD2 (6 bases). V lost 3 bases and J lost 3, with 15 bases in between. The CDR3 is 15 residues long. CDR1 and CDR2 from the germline V gene are MDHEN and SYDVKM. CDR3 region: CASSFVGGGNYEQYF. The CDR3 DNA reads as TGTGCCAGCAGTTTTGTCGGTGGGGGGAACTACGAGCAGTACTTC.

The chain recombines TRBV19 with TRBJ1-2, with D unresolved. This CDR3 is 16 amino acids long. Deletions cut 2 bases from V and 2 bases from J, with 15 bases between. The germline CDR1 and CDR2 sequences are LNHDA and SQIVND (reference sequence). The CDR3 region is CASSIRGAGGNYGYTF. The CDR3 bases are TGTGCCAGTAGTATACGGGGAGCCGGAGGGAACTATGGCTACACCTTC.

This clone was seen just once. The rearrangement links TRBV5-4 to TRBJ2-7; TRBD1 matches at 10 bases. With 3 bases clipped from V and 6 bases from J, the junction kept 6 bases outside the gene matches. CDR1 and CDR2 (germline): SGHNT, YYREEE (reference sequence). The CDR3 spans 14 residues. DNA of the CDR3: TGTGCCAGCAGCTCGCGACAGGGGGCGAGCGAGCAGTACTTC. It is translated as CASSSRQGASEQYF. Together with reference TRBV5-4 and TRBJ2-7, the CDR3 gives the full variable domain: ETGVTQSPTHLIKTRGQQVTLRCSSQSGHNTVSWYQQALGQGPQFIFQYYREEENGRGNFPPRFSGLQFPNYSSELNVNALELDDSALYLCASSSRQGASEQYFGPGTRLTVT.

The rearrangement links TRBV7-6 to TRBJ2-7; 7 bases fit TRBD2. Per the germline V gene, CDR1 is SGHVS and CDR2 is FNYEAQ. The junction had 12 bases not matched to a gene; V was cut back by 5 bases and J by 2 bases. The CDR3 consists of 16 residues. In DNA, the CDR3 is TGTGCCAGCAGCGCAGGTACTTCTAGCGGCGCCTACGAGCAGTACTTC. It codes for CASSAGTSSGAYEQYF.

This sequence joins TRBV20-1 and TRBJ2-5, with D uncertain. Germline lookup yields CDR1 DFQATT and CDR2 SNEGSKA (reference sequence). CDR3 size: 11 residues. V was pared by 7 bases and J by 5 bases, with 11 bases between. CDR3 loop: CSVESSETQYF. The CDR3 nucleotides are TGCAGTGTAGAGAGTTCGGAGACCCAGTACTTC.

V usage is TRBV28 and J usage is TRBJ1-3, with a weak D call TRBD1 (6 bases). The CDR3 covers 16 residues. The V gene's germline CDR1 is MDHEN and CDR2 SYDVKM. V lost 2 bases and J lost 1, with 12 bases in between. The chain's CDR3 is CASSLGGAISGNTIYF. The CDR3 DNA reads as TGTGCCAGCAGTTTAGGGGGGGCGATTTCTGGAAACACCATATATTTT. Full variable domain (missing parts from reference TRBV28 and TRBJ1-3): DVKVTQSSRYLVKRTGEKVFLECVQDMDHENMFWYRQDPGLGLRLIYFSYDVKMKEKGDIPEGYSVSREKKERFSLILESASTNQTSMYLCASSLGGAISGNTIYFGEGSWLTVV.